The 29 T cell receptor beta chains given below trace back to one sample, sequenced in a study of T cell responses to AZD1222 COVID-19 vaccine. Only in-frame clones appear in the TCRdb table, and some are missing; sequencing was by immunoSEQ multiplex PCR. This sample yields tens of thousands of clones, of which nearly 90% are seen a single time; 7.5% to 10% belongs to the top ten. This specimen was peripheral blood, taken 28 days after the second AZD1222 dose. All receptors come from an adult who received the AZD1222 COVID-19 vaccine.

This sequence joins TRBV21-1 and TRBJ1-2; TRBD1 is the table's D call, not checked against the DNA. TRBV21-1 constitutes a pseudogene. The CDR3 contains 17 residues. The CDR3 loop reads CASSKDRGLDGWGGYTF. The CDR3 DNA reads as TGTGCCAGCAGCAAGGACAGGGGGCTCGATGGCTGGGGAGGCTACACCTTC.

The rearrangement links TRBV2 to TRBJ1-1; 7 bases are shared with TRBD1. CDR1 is SNHLY and CDR2 is FYNNEI in the germline V gene. This CDR3 has 17 amino acids. Trimming removed 4 bases from V and 1 base from J; junction bases left unmatched: 12. The CDR3 region is CASSVEGARPPNTEAFF. In DNA form, the CDR3 reads TGTGCCAGCAGTGTTGAGGGGGCTAGGCCCCCGAACACTGAAGCTTTCTTT.

This clone was seen a few times. The rearrangement uses TRBV27 and TRBJ2-2; a possible D gene is TRBD1 (6 bases). The CDR3 is 15 amino acids. Trimming shortened V by 2 bases and J by 2 bases, and 9 bases separated the two germline ends. CDR1 is MNHEY, CDR2 SMNVEV, per germline (reference sequence). CDR3 sequence: CASSLATGNTGELFF. The CDR3 nucleotides are TGTGCCAGCAGTTTAGCGACAGGAAACACCGGGGAGCTGTTTTTT.

This clone was detected once. CDR3 loop: CASSSGVAGGPVGELFF. In nucleotides, the CDR3 is TGTGCCAGCAGTTCCGGGGTAGCGGGAGGGCCGGTCGGGGAGCTGTTTTTT. This chain connects TRBV5-4 to TRBJ2-2, with TRBD2 matching over 11 bases. The germline gives CDR1 SGHNT, CDR2 YYREEE (reference sequence). With 5 bases clipped from V and 7 bases from J, the junction kept 13 bases outside the gene matches. This CDR3 is built from 17 residues. The entire variable domain, with the rest obtained from reference TRBV5-4 and TRBJ2-2, is as follows: ETGVTQSPTHLIKTRGQQVTLRCSSQSGHNTVSWYQQALGQGPQFIFQYYREEENGRGNFPPRFSGLQFPNYSSELNVNALELDDSALYLCASSSGVAGGPVGELFFGEGSRLTVL.

V gene TRBV5-1 combines with J gene TRBJ1-1, with unresolved D. Trimming left V 1 base short and J 0 bases short, with 4 bases between. The CDR3 totals 13 residues. CDR1 is SGHRS and CDR2 is YFSETQ in the germline V gene. The CDR3 loop reads CASSLRLNTEAFF. CDR3 DNA: TGCGCCAGCAGCTTGAGGTTGAACACTGAAGCTTTCTTT.

The genes are TRBV18 and TRBJ2-3; D unresolved. The CDR3 contains 18 residues. CDR1 is KGHSH, CDR2 LQKENI, per germline. V was trimmed by 0 bases and J by 0 bases, leaving 16 bases between them. CDR3 amino acids: CASSPPIAKVSSTDTQYF. DNA of the CDR3: TGTGCCAGCTCACCACCTATCGCAAAGGTGTCAAGCACAGATACGCAGTATTTT.

The sample holds one count of this clone. This sequence joins TRBV7-2 and TRBJ1-4; 8 positions agree with TRBD1. The J segment lost 7 bases and the V segment lost 7 bases, leaving 14 bases of the junction unmatched. Looked up from germline, CDR1 is SGHTA and CDR2 is FQGNSA. This CDR3 has 16 amino acids. CDR3 residues: CASITKWPGGCEKLFF. The CDR3 region has the DNA TGTGCCAGCATCACCAAATGGCCAGGGGGCTGTGAAAAACTGTTTTTT.

V usage is TRBV4-3 and J usage is TRBJ1-1; 9 bases fit TRBD1. Germline assignment: CDR1 LGHNA and CDR2 YSLEER. V dropped 3 bases and J dropped 0; count of bases not matched to a gene: 2. The CDR3 runs 15 residues. This CDR3 is CASSQGTGLNTEAFF. The CDR3 DNA sequence: TGCGCCAGCAGCCAGGGGACAGGGCTGAACACTGAAGCTTTCTTT.

This sequence joins TRBV2 and TRBJ2-2; 9 positions match TRBD1. The CDR3 is 13 amino acids. Germline V lookup: CDR1 SNHLY, CDR2 FYNNEI. V was clipped by 6 bases and J by 6 bases; unmatched bases: 2. CDR3 bases: TGTGCCAGCAGCCGACAGGGGGCCGGGGAGCTGTTTTTT. Amino acid sequence: CASSRQGAGELFF. The whole variable domain, remainder taken from reference TRBV2 and TRBJ2-2, is EPEVTQTPSHQVTQMGQEVILRCVPISNHLYFYWYRQILGQKVEFLVSFYNNEISEKSEIFDDQFSVERPDGSNFTLKIRSTKLEDSAMYFCASSRQGAGELFFGEGSRLTVL.

The V and J genes are TRBV5-1 and TRBJ2-7, with 14 bases lining up with TRBD2. Losses at the gene ends were 4 bases for V and 0 bases for J; bases not matched to a gene: 6. The CDR3 is 17 residues long. Germline assignment: CDR1 SGHRS and CDR2 YFSETQ. CDR3 in amino acids: CASSPIGLAGGSYEQYV. CDR3 nucleotide sequence: TGCGCCAGCAGCCCCATTGGACTAGCGGGAGGCTCCTACGAGCAGTACGTC.

Points on this clone: One junction end disagrees with the germline gene, perhaps due to a read error. J is TRBJ2-5 and V is TRBV5-5; D call uncertain. The CDR3 has 13 amino acids. CDR1 and CDR2 (germline): SGHKS, YYEKEE (reference sequence). CDR3 nucleotides: TGTGCCAGCAGCTTGGGGGTATTAGAGGCCCAGTACTTC. Encoded protein: CASSLGVLEAQYF.

This clone was seen a single time. This chain uses TRBV19 with TRBJ2-7; 9 bases align to TRBD2. Germline CDR1 is LNHDA and CDR2 is SQIVND (reference sequence). This CDR3 is 13 amino acids long. V gave up 9 bases and J gave up 2 bases; unmatched junction bases: 5. CDR3 region: CARRGGRAYEQYV. In DNA, the CDR3 is TGTGCCAGACGGGGCGGGAGGGCCTACGAGCAGTACGTC.

As for this clone: One junction end does not reproduce the germline sequence, and a read error may be involved. V gene TRBV15 combines with J gene TRBJ2-2, with D uncertain. CDR1 is LNHNV, CDR2 YYDKDF, per germline (reference sequence). This CDR3 region has 18 residues. This chain's CDR3 is CATSRDFARLANTRELFF. The CDR3 DNA follows: TGTGCCACCAGCAGAGATTTCGCTAGACTCGCGAACACCAGGGAGCTGTTTTTT.

The J gene is TRBJ2-7, the V gene TRBV5-1; tentatively, D is TRBD2 (6 bases). The germline V gene has CDR1 SGHRS and CDR2 YFSETQ. The CDR3 has 15 amino acids. V was pared by 0 bases and J by 3 bases, with 13 bases between. The CDR3 reads CASSLASGVGYEQYF. In DNA, the CDR3 is TGCGCCAGCAGCTTGGCCTCGGGGGTGGGCTACGAGCAGTACTTC.

In this sample, this clone turned up a few times. The V and J genes are TRBV2 and TRBJ1-6; D not certain. Germline values: CDR1 SNHLY, CDR2 FYNNEI. V was cut by 6 bases and J by 13 bases, with 16 bases left in between. CDR3 length equals 13 residues. The CDR3 DNA reads TGTGCCAGCAGGGACGATGAAAGCCGGCCCCTCCACTTT. This sequence encodes CASRDDESRPLHF.

This clone was seen just once. This rearrangement joins TRBV15 to TRBJ1-2; 8 bases fit TRBD1. V lost 6 bases to trimming and J lost 5 bases; unmatched junction nucleotides: 2. Germline assignment: CDR1 LNHNV and CDR2 YYDKDF (reference sequence). This CDR3 is built from 12 residues. CDR3: CATRDRVYGYTF. Written as DNA, the CDR3 is TGTGCCACCAGGGACAGGGTATATGGCTACACCTTC.

The rearrangement joins TRBV4-3 to TRBJ2-2, with D possibly TRBD1 on 6 matching bases. CDR3 length: 16 residues. Trimming cost V 2 bases and J 4 bases, with 14 bases left between them. Germline CDR1 LGHNA, CDR2 YSLEER. The CDR3, as DNA: TGCGCCAGCAGCCAACTTACAGGGTTGGGCACCGGGGAGCTGTTTTTT. This encodes CASSQLTGLGTGELFF.

CDR3 nucleotides: TGTGCCAGCACCTTAGGATCGGGGGGACCCATCAATGAGCAGTTCTTC. Encoded protein: CASTLGSGGPINEQFF. The V gene is TRBV9, the J gene TRBJ2-1, with 7 nucleotides matching TRBD2. Germline CDR1 is SGDLS and CDR2 is YYNGEE. Unmatched junction bases numbered 15, after V lost 6 bases and J lost 6 bases. There are 16 residues in the CDR3.

The chain links TRBV30 to TRBJ1-6, with D maybe TRBD1 (6 bases). Germline assignment: CDR1 GTSNPN and CDR2 SVGIG (reference sequence). V shed 4 bases and J shed 7 bases, with 14 bases lying between them. This CDR3 comprises 14 residues. CDR3 DNA: TGTGCCTGGAAAACCGGGACACCAAATTCACCCCTCCACTTT. This sequence encodes CAWKTGTPNSPLHF.

Only one count was recorded for this clone. The CDR3 DNA reads TGTGCCAGCAGCTTACCCCTCCTTAGCGGGAGTTACTACGAGCAGTACGTC. Amino acid sequence: CASSLPLLSGSYYEQYV. This chain connects TRBV7-3 to TRBJ2-7, with 9 bases identical to TRBD2. The junction had 11 bases not matched to a gene; V was cut back by 2 bases and J by 3 bases. In germline, CDR1 is SGHTA, CDR2 FQGTGA. The CDR3 sequence is 17 residues long.

The genes are TRBV7-3 and TRBJ2-2; D is uncertain. The CDR3 contains 12 residues. The V and J ends lost 6 bases and 2 bases respectively, with 4 bases between them. Germline CDR1 reads SGHTA; CDR2 reads FQGTGA. The CDR3 DNA sequence: TGTGCCAGCAGTCACAACACCGGGGAGCTGTTTTTT. Protein product: CASSHNTGELFF.

This chain connects TRBV10-3 to TRBJ2-5, with a possible D match to TRBD2 (7 bases). Trimming shortened V by 0 bases and J by 5 bases, and 13 bases separated the two germline ends. CDR3 length equals 15 residues. The germline gives CDR1 ENHRY, CDR2 SYGVKD. The CDR3 DNA reads TGTGCCATCAGTGAGTCTAGGGGGGGACGGGAGACCCAGTACTTC. Residues: CAISESRGGRETQYF.

The J gene is TRBJ1-6, the V gene TRBV4-1, with 7 bases that match TRBD1. V lost 0 bases, J lost 9 bases, and 8 bases stayed unmatched. This CDR3 spans 16 amino acids. Germline V gives CDR1 MGHRA, CDR2 YSYEKL. CDR3 in amino acids: CASSQDPQGKASPLHF. The CDR3 coding sequence is TGCGCCAGCAGCCAAGATCCACAGGGGAAGGCTTCACCCCTCCACTTT.

This chain's CDR3 is CASSITTGNTEAFF. The CDR3 DNA reads TGCGCCAGCAGCATTACGACGGGGAACACTGAAGCTTTCTTT. The J gene is TRBJ1-1, the V gene TRBV5-1, with unresolved D. CDR3 length equals 14 residues. V shed 4 bases and J shed 1 base, with 11 bases lying between them. Germline V CDR1 and CDR2: SGHRS, YFSETQ.

The chain combines TRBV28 with TRBJ2-2; D is uncertain. The CDR3 consists of 14 residues. CDR1 and CDR2 from the germline V gene are MDHEN and SYDVKM. The germline V and J ends were trimmed by 6 bases and 0 bases, with 8 bases remaining between them. The CDR3 here is CASRPVSNTGELFF. The CDR3 bases are TGTGCCAGCAGGCCGGTCTCGAACACCGGGGAGCTGTTTTTT. Complete variable domain (other parts from reference TRBV28 and TRBJ2-2): DVKVTQSSRYLVKRTGEKVFLECVQDMDHENMFWYRQDPGLGLRLIYFSYDVKMKEKGDIPEGYSVSREKKERFSLILESASTNQTSMYLCASRPVSNTGELFFGEGSRLTVL.

The CDR3 is CAGRQGSPATNEKLFF. CDR3 nucleotides: TGTGCCGGCCGACAGGGTTCCCCCGCAACTAATGAAAAACTGTTTTTT. This chain connects TRBV2 to TRBJ1-4; 7 bases fit TRBD1. The CDR3 covers 16 residues. Germline CDR1 reads SNHLY; CDR2 reads FYNNEI. J was trimmed by 0 bases and V by 11 bases; bases with no gene match: 12.

This chain connects TRBV5-1 to TRBJ2-3; the match to TRBD2 covers 8 bases. V shed 3 bases and J 0 bases; nucleotides not matched to a gene: 12. This CDR3 comprises 18 residues. Germline V gene sequence: CDR1 SGHRS, CDR2 YFSETQ. CDR3 in amino acids: CASSWGWGAGESTDTQYF. CDR3 DNA: TGCGCCAGCAGCTGGGGCTGGGGAGCGGGAGAAAGCACAGATACGCAGTATTTT.

The chain has TRBV4-3 and TRBJ2-7; 9 bases line up with TRBD2. The CDR3 is made up of 17 amino acids. Germline V gene data show CDR1 as LGHNA and CDR2 as YSLEER. The V and J ends lost 0 bases and 3 bases, in that order; junction bases with no gene match: 9. CDR3 nucleotide sequence: TGCGCCAGCAGCCAAGATAAAGAGGCGCGGGGGGGCTACGAGCAGTACTTC. It is translated as CASSQDKEARGGYEQYF.

The chain is built from TRBV13 and TRBJ2-7; D is possibly TRBD1 (5 bases). This CDR3 is built from 14 residues. Germline assignment: CDR1 PRHDT and CDR2 FYEKMQ (reference sequence). Trimming left V 5 bases short and J 4 bases short, with 15 bases between. CDR3 region: CASSHLGEDYEQYV. The CDR3 nucleotides read TGTGCCAGCAGCCACCTAGGGGAAGATTACGAGCAGTACGTC.